This TCR beta chain was obtained from a study of T cells in Graves' hyperthyroidism and ophthalmopathy. Turning to the study itself: The blood sample was taken at first diagnosis, before treatment began. Study-wide findings and caveats: Before onset, ophthalmopathy was predicted by the model a median approximately 6.7 months earlier.

In its sample, this clonotype was seen a few times. Antigen: not known. The TCR beta CDR3 regions underwent amplification using RNA transcripts as the source. RT-PCR in the first round (using the HTBI primer set) targeted the TCR CDR3. TCRdb re-analysed the multiplex PCR reads in MiXCR, keeping a single row per CDR3 protein. The table includes 600,000 or so distinct CDR3 sequences, around 13% detected once. In making diagnoses, clinical symptoms, serum thyroxine and TRAb, thyroid ultrasound and orbital computed tomography were all used. Fresh peripheral blood, under 13 ml, yielded the PBMCs. J gave up 5 bases and V 1 base, and 7 bases lay outside the gene matches. Germline V CDR1 and CDR2: SEHNR, FQNEAQ (reference sequence). The CDR3 loop spans 16 amino acids.

The clonotype comes from a woman between 45 and 65 years old with Graves' ophthalmopathy. Input material: blood. The chain links TRBV7-9 to TRBJ2-5; TRBD1 agrees at 10 bases. For the CDR3, the DNA is TGTGCCAGCAGCTTAGGGACGGGACAGGGGTTCGAGACCCAGTACTTC. As protein: CASSLGTGQGFETQYF.